This T cell receptor (beta chain) is from a study of CD8 T cells in ankylosing spondylitis. Whole-study findings and limits: Characteristic, it appeared, of ankylosing spondylitis blood was a TCR beta motif of roughly eight highly homologous variants. There was reportedly significant enrichment of clones that were disease-linked in matched ankylosing spondylitis synovial fluid.

The germline V gene has CDR1 SGHAT and CDR2 FQNNGV. The CDR3 loop spans 15 amino acids. Trimming removed 6 bases at V and 0 bases at J, with 14 bases between. The sample holds a few counts of this clonotype. The target antigen is unknown. Quantitative 5'-RACE was performed with molecular barcodes, and it yielded the TCR beta libraries. TCRdb fed the 5' RACE reads into MiXCR, producing one record per CDR3 protein. Here the sample spans 650,000 to 800,000 distinct CDR3 sequences, about 20% being singletons. The specimen sequenced was blood, either unsorted or a sorted T cell fraction (not recorded which). The chain joins TRBV11-2 to TRBJ2-5; D gene unclear. The sequence was collected from a male donor with ankylosing spondylitis. CDR3 residues: CASRRLADNQETQYF. CDR3 sequence (DNA): TGTGCCAGCAGACGACTCGCGGATAACCAAGAGACCCAGTACTTC.